These 11 T cell receptor beta chains originate from one sample sequenced in a study of T-cell reconstitution after alpha-beta-depleted transplantation in children. Unique molecular identifiers were incorporated into the prepared TCRbeta library. MiXCR, run by TCRdb on the PCR reads, gives a single entry per CDR3 protein. The sample records about 600,000 distinct CDR3 sequences, about an eighth being singletons. This sample comprised PBMCs, mostly from graft donor cells, obtained 360 days after TCRalphabeta/CD19-depleted stem cell transplant. The source is a male patient aged 10 to 17 who had a stem cell transplant for acute myeloid leukemia, so the T cells may come from the graft donor.

The chain employs TRBV9 and TRBJ1-2, with D perhaps matching TRBD1 (5 bases). Germline V lookup: CDR1 SGDLS, CDR2 YYNGEE. CDR3 size: 15 residues. V lost 3 bases to trimming and J lost 4 bases, with 16 bases between them. The CDR3: CASSAGRQTVYGYTF. The CDR3 coding sequence is TGTGCCAGCAGCGCCGGGAGACAGACTGTCTATGGCTACACCTTC.

This clonotype was counted between two and nine times. The chain joins TRBV12-3 or TRBV12-4 to TRBJ1-1; 7 nucleotides match TRBD1. The CDR3 covers 15 residues. V shed 6 bases, J shed 3 bases, and the junction held 10 bases outside the gene matches. DNA of the CDR3: TGTGCCAGCAGCCAAGGGGGACAGCTGCACACTGAAGCTTTCTTT. Protein sequence: CASSQGGQLHTEAFF.

This clonotype appeared a few times. The rearrangement links TRBV20-1 to TRBJ2-7; possible D gene TRBD2, 6 bases. The CDR3 is 13 residues long. Germline-derived CDR1 and CDR2 are DFQATT and SNEGSKA (reference sequence). The CDR3 region is CSGNGRFLYEQYF. The CDR3 nucleotides are TGCAGCGGAAATGGGAGGTTTCTCTACGAGCAGTACTTC.

This clonotype has at least ten counts. J is TRBJ2-7 and V is TRBV9, with a tentative D call TRBD1 (6 bases). The germline V and J ends were trimmed by 3 bases and 3 bases, with 16 bases remaining between them. Germline-derived CDR1 and CDR2 are SGDLS and YYNGEE. This CDR3 has 15 amino acids. This CDR3 reads CASSGRDNPFYEQYF. In DNA form, the CDR3 reads TGTGCCAGCAGCGGTCGGGACAACCCCTTCTACGAGCAGTACTTC.

Regarding this clonotype: At one end, the junction sequence differs from germline, possibly due to a read error. This chain connects TRBV20-1 to TRBJ2-7; 11 bases match TRBD1. Germline CDR1 and CDR2: DFQATT and SNEGSKA (reference sequence). This CDR3 contains 12 residues. CDR3 coding DNA: TGCAGTGCTAGAGATGGACAGGGGGCGAGGAACTTC. It specifies CSARDGQGARNF.

This clonotype showed up many times. V is TRBV28 and J is TRBJ2-5, with D perhaps matching TRBD1 or TRBD2 (5 bases each). From germline, CDR1 is MDHEN and CDR2 SYDVKM. The germline V and J ends were trimmed by 7 bases and 2 bases, with 17 bases remaining between them. CDR3 length: 15 amino acids. Here the CDR3 reads CASNEVGVEQETQYF. The CDR3 coding sequence is TGTGCCAGCAATGAGGTGGGGGTGGAGCAAGAGACCCAGTACTTC. Using reference TRBV28 and TRBJ2-5 for the parts outside the CDR3, the full variable domain is DVKVTQSSRYLVKRTGEKVFLECVQDMDHENMFWYRQDPGLGLRLIYFSYDVKMKEKGDIPEGYSVSREKKERFSLILESASTNQTSMYLCASNEVGVEQETQYFGPGTRLLVL.

The chain joins TRBV4-3 to TRBJ2-5, with D tentatively TRBD2 (6 bases). The V end was cut by 0 bases, the J end by 3 bases, with 20 bases between. The CDR3 has 18 amino acids. The germline CDR1 and CDR2 sequences are LGHNA and YSLEER. The CDR3 loop reads CASSQEVGSGLLKETQYF. CDR3 bases: TGCGCCAGCAGCCAAGAGGTCGGTAGCGGATTACTTAAAGAGACCCAGTACTTC.

V and J are TRBV29-1 and TRBJ2-7; D possibly corresponds to TRBD1 (6 bases). Trimming took off 3 bases at V and 4 bases at J, with 16 bases between the two ends. CDR3 length equals 14 residues. Germline V gene sequence: CDR1 SQVTM, CDR2 ANQGSEA. This CDR3 reads CSVEDSRDPYEQYF. CDR3 in DNA: TGCAGCGTTGAGGACAGCCGGGACCCATACGAGCAGTACTTC.

This clonotype occurred a few times. CDR3: CASSHFFDPAYEQYF. CDR3 in DNA: TGCGCCAGCAGCCACTTCTTCGATCCGGCCTACGAGCAGTACTTC. The chain joins TRBV4-1 to TRBJ2-7; D ambiguous. V lost 3 bases and J 2 bases, leaving 14 bases between the germline ends. The V gene's germline CDR1 is MGHRA and CDR2 YSYEKL. The CDR3 is 15 amino acids.

The chain links TRBV11-2 to TRBJ2-7; 9 bases map to TRBD1. The V gene end was trimmed by 0 bases and the J gene end by 3 bases; junction bases not matched to a gene: 3. Germline-derived CDR1 and CDR2 are SGHAT and FQNNGV. CDR3 length: 15 amino acids. In DNA form, the CDR3 reads TGTGCCAGCAGCTTAGAAGGGACAGGGAGCTACGAGCAGTACTTC. Its protein is CASSLEGTGSYEQYF.

V is TRBV14 and J is TRBJ2-7, with D possibly matching TRBD1 (5 bases). Germline V gene lookup returns CDR1 SGHDN and CDR2 FVKESK. CDR3 length: 16 amino acids. The V end lost 2 bases, the J end lost 2 bases, and 16 bases lay between the germline ends. The CDR3: CASSQLYRSPPYEQYF. The CDR3 DNA reads as TGTGCCAGCAGCCAATTATACAGGTCCCCTCCCTACGAGCAGTACTTC. Full variable domain (remainder filled in from reference TRBV14 and TRBJ2-7): EAGVTQFPSHSVIEKGQTVTLRCDPISGHDNLYWYRRVMGKEIKFLLHFVKESKQDESGMPNNRFLAERTGGTYSTLKVQPAELEDSGVYFCASSQLYRSPPYEQYFGPGTRLTVT.